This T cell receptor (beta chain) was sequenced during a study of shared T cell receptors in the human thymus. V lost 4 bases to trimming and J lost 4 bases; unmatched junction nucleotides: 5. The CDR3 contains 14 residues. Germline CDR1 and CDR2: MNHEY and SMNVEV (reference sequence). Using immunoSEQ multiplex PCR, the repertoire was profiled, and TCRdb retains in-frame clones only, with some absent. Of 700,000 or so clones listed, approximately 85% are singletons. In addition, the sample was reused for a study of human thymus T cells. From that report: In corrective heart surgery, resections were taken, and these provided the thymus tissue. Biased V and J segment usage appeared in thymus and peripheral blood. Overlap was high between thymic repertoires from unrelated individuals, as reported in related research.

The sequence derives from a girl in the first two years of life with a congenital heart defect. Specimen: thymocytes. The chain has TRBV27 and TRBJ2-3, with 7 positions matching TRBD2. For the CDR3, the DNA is TGTGCCAGCAGTTGCGGGGGAGGGGCAGATACGCAGTATTTT. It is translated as CASSCGGGADTQYF.